A selection of T cell receptor beta chains follows, all from one sample in a study of B cell selection in AIRE deficiency. Libraries were prepared by immunoSEQ multiplex PCR; TCRdb keeps only in-frame clonotypes and omits some of them. The sample has 23,000 or so clones, nearly 97% seen once. Sample: CD4+CD127+ conventional T cells sorted from PBMCs. The receptor source for this set is a human donor in good health. Each CDR3 is given with its conserved first and last residue. Each record gives: D gene, J gene, V gene, clone size, CDR3 DNA, CDR3 protein. D genes are given only for firm matches. Clone size appears in some rows only: once, few, many, or a class for an expanded clone.

TRBD2	TRBJ2-3	TRBV19	.	TGTGCCAGTAGTAGCGGGAGGGGGGATACGCAGTATTTT	CASSSGRGDTQYF
.	TRBJ1-1	TRBV5-4	.	TGTGCCAGCAGCCCCCGTGGAGGGGGGAACACTGAAGCTTTCTTT	CASSPRGGGNTEAFF
TRBD2	TRBJ2-7	TRBV15	.	TGTGCCACCAGCAGAGGCGGGAGCGGGAGGGTAGGCGAGCAGTACTTC	CATSRGGSGRVGEQYF
TRBD1	TRBJ2-1	TRBV11-2	.	TGTGCCAGCAGCTTAGTGGGGGGGACAGGGGTCAATGAGCAGTTCTTC	CASSLVGGTGVNEQFF
.	TRBJ2-5	TRBV2	.	TGTGCCAGCAGTGGTTGGGTAGCGGAGACCCAGTACTTC	CASSGWVAETQYF
TRBD1	TRBJ2-5	TRBV2	.	TGTGCCAGCCTACAGGGGAACCAAGAGACCCAGTACTTC	CASLQGNQETQYF
TRBD2	TRBJ2-5	TRBV7-3	.	TGTGCCAGCAGCTTGGGACTAGCGGGAGAGAAGGGGTCCCAGTACTTC	CASSLGLAGEKGSQYF
.	TRBJ1-2	TRBV5-6	once	TGTGCCAGCAGCTTGGTCGGGATCGACGGCTACACCTTC	CASSLVGIDGYTF
.	TRBJ1-2	TRBV2	.	TGTGCCAGCAGCCCCACAGGGTACTATGGCTACACCTTC	CASSPTGYYGYTF
.	TRBJ1-5	TRBV7-6	once	TGTGCCAGCAGCTTAGCGGAGGGGGGCAATCAGCCCCAGCATTTT	CASSLAEGGNQPQHF
TRBD2	TRBJ2-1	TRBV11-3	.	TGTGCCAGCAGCTCCGCCGGGACTAGCGGGAGCGATGAGCAGTTCTTC	CASSSAGTSGSDEQFF
.	TRBJ1-5	TRBV4-1	.	TGCGCCAGCAGCCAAGAGGGCCAGGTCGATCAGCCCCAGCATTTT	CASSQEGQVDQPQHF
TRBD1	TRBJ1-6	TRBV6-6	.	TGTGCCAGCAGCGGGACAGGCTATTCACCCCTCCACTTT	CASSGTGYSPLHF
TRBD1	TRBJ1-2	TRBV7-9	.	TGTGCCAGCAGTCATCAACAGGGGGCGCGAGGCTACACCTTC	CASSHQQGARGYTF
TRBD2	TRBJ2-5	TRBV5-4	once	TGTGCCAGCAGCCCACCGGGACTAGCGGGGGCAGGGCAAGAGACCCAGTACTTC	CASSPPGLAGAGQETQYF
.	TRBJ1-1	TRBV18	.	TGTGCCAGCTCACTGGTCGGTATTTCCCTGGGGTCGGGCACTGAAGCTTTCTTT	CASSLVGISLGSGTEAFF
TRBD1	TRBJ1-2	TRBV6-5	once	TGTGCCAGCAGCCTACAGGGGTACTATGGCTACACCTTC	CASSLQGYYGYTF
.	TRBJ2-7	TRBV5-1	few	TGCGCCAGCAGCTTGTTTAGCCCATTACTAGTGGCGTACGAGCAGTACTTC	CASSLFSPLLVAYEQYF
TRBD2	TRBJ2-3	TRBV5-1	.	TGCGCCAGCAGCCGGACTAGCGGGGGAACTAGCACAGATACGCAGTATTTT	CASSRTSGGTSTDTQYF
.	TRBJ1-3	TRBV6-6	once	TGTGCCAGCAGGCCGGGATCCTCTGGAAACACCATATATTTT	CASRPGSSGNTIYF
TRBD2	TRBJ2-3	TRBV5-6	.	TGTGCCAGCAGCTTCCAGCGGGGTCCCACAGATACGCAGTATTTT	CASSFQRGPTDTQYF
TRBD1	TRBJ1-2	TRBV28	.	TGTGCCAGCAGCGCCCCACAGGGGGACTATGGCTACACCTTC	CASSAPQGDYGYTF
.	TRBJ1-2	TRBV5-5	few	TGTGCCAGCAGCCGAGATACTAGCTCTGGCTATGGCTACACCTTC	CASSRDTSSGYGYTF
.	TRBJ2-1	TRBV5-1	.	TGCGCCAGCAGCTTGAACAGGGTGAGGAGCGATGAGCAGTTCTTC	CASSLNRVRSDEQFF
.	TRBJ1-2	TRBV29-1	few	TGCAGCGTTCAGGGGAACTATGGCTACACCTTC	CSVQGNYGYTF
.	TRBJ2-6	TRBV28	.	TGTGCCAGCAGTTTACGGGGGCTTGGGGCCAACGTCCTGACTTTC	CASSLRGLGANVLTF
.	TRBJ1-2	TRBV11-1	.	TGTGCCAGCAGCTTTTCCGACCTAGGACAGAACTATGGCTACACCTTC	CASSFSDLGQNYGYTF
.	TRBJ1-2	TRBV29-1	few	TGCAGCGTGGAGGGGGGCTACACCTTC	CSVEGGYTF
.	TRBJ1-1	TRBV18	.	TGTGCCAGCTCACCATCGGACGGAGCTTTCTTT	CASSPSDGAFF
.	TRBJ2-3	TRBV6-5	.	TGTGCCAGCAGTTACGGGGTAGCGGTAAGCACAGATACGCAGTATTTT	CASSYGVAVSTDTQYF
TRBD2	TRBJ2-7	TRBV27	.	TGTGCCAGCACGAGGGATTTATTAGCGGGGGGGAGCTCCTACGAGCAGTACTTC	CASTRDLLAGGSSYEQYF
.	TRBJ2-7	TRBV12-5	.	TGTGCTAGTGGTTTGCCCTTCCGCGAGCAGTACTTC	CASGLPFREQYF
.	TRBJ2-2	TRBV9	.	TGTGCCAGCAGTGGAACCGGGGAGCTGTTTTTT	CASSGTGELFF
.	TRBJ1-2	TRBV15	.	TGTGCCACCAGCATCCTCCCTAACAACAGGGACTATGGCTACACCTTC	CATSILPNNRDYGYTF
.	TRBJ2-1	TRBV6-1	.	TGTGCCAGCAATCCAGCGGGCGGGGATGAGCAGTTCTTC	CASNPAGGDEQFF
TRBD1	TRBJ1-3	TRBV6-1	.	TGTGCCAGCAGTGTCGACAGGGGGCTGAGAAACACCATATATTTT	CASSVDRGLRNTIYF
TRBD2	TRBJ2-1	TRBV7-9	.	TGTGCCAGCAGCTCTCTAGCGGGGGGGCGCAATGAGCAGTTCTTC	CASSSLAGGRNEQFF
TRBD1	TRBJ1-5	TRBV19	.	TGTGCCAGTAGGTTTCGCCCGGGACAGGCCCTCAATCAGCCCCAGCATTTT	CASRFRPGQALNQPQHF
TRBD2	TRBJ2-1	TRBV6-1	.	TGTGCCAGCAGTGAACCTAGCGGGGGGCGCATCTCCTACAATGAGCAGTTCTTC	CASSEPSGGRISYNEQFF
.	TRBJ2-3	TRBV6-5	.	TGTGCAAGCACGGGCCAGATGGGAACAGATACGCAGTATTTT	CASTGQMGTDTQYF
.	TRBJ1-2	TRBV11-2	.	TGTGCCAGCAGCTTAGACGGATTCTATGGCTACACCTTC	CASSLDGFYGYTF